This T cell receptor beta chain originates from a study of OX40 agonist ivuxolimab in advanced cancers. Context from the whole study: Ivuxolimab, which targeted the costimulatory receptor OX40 (CD134), was an agonistic, fully human IgG2 monoclonal antibody. Of the approximately 50 dose-escalation patients, hepatocellular carcinoma was present in about 20, melanoma in around 15, renal cell carcinoma in 9 and head and neck cancer in 9. Partial responses occurred in three dose-escalation patients, of whom one had hepatocellular carcinoma and two had cutaneous melanoma. Intravenous ivuxolimab was administered to patients every 2 weeks at six dose levels: 0.01, 0.1, 0.3, 1.5, 3 and 10 mg/kg. The paper describes the monotherapy dose-escalation part (N of about 50 patients) of the phase I trial of ivuxolimab. Patients were allowed to have had prior anti-PD-1, anti-PD-L1 or anti-CTLA-4 therapy, and approximately 37% of the dose-escalation patients had been treated with checkpoint inhibitors. The purpose of peripheral TCRbeta sequencing was to test whether ivuxolimab changed TCR sequence diversity and led to clonal T-cell expansion. A male proportion of roughly 85% and a mean age of approximately 58 years, ranging from about 20 to 80, were recorded for the dose-escalation cohort. General findings and caveats noted by the study authors: Low levels of normalized T-cell clonal expansion were also seen in some nonresponding patients. The antigen specificity of the clonally expanded peripheral T cells was not determined. In the 0.1-3.0 mg/kg groups, partial responders were among the patients with the lowest normalized peripheral clonal expansion, particularly in CD8+ T cells. Clonal expansion of both CD4+ and CD8+ blood T cells was observed from baseline to week 6 at doses 0.1 to 3.0 mg/kg. On average, CD8+ T cells showed more expanded clones than CD4+ T cells after ivuxolimab.

The trial excluded patients who had a history of autoimmune disease or who were on systemic immunosuppression. In every dose cohort, peripheral blood was drawn for TCR sequencing at baseline, cycle 4 day 1, and cycle 7 day 1. Samples came from an open-label, multicenter, first-in-human phase I dose-escalation trial of ivuxolimab. The trial enrolled adults with locally advanced or metastatic head and neck squamous cell, hepatocellular, melanoma or renal cell carcinoma. Before TCR sequencing, CD4+ T cells and CD8+ T cells were sorted from peripheral blood as separate populations. For sequencing of the TCRbeta CDR3 region, genomic DNA was extracted from the sorted cells. The immunoSEQ Assay was used to sequence the TCRbeta CDR3 regions. This is the immuneACCESS table as TCRdb keeps it, with only in-frame sequences that have V and J called. A part of the clones is gone; compared with another copy, unresolved V genes explain less than half, and the rest is unexplained. The table for this sample lists 70,000 or so clones; around 80% of them were counted only once. The ten most abundant clones make up 2% to 2.5% of the sample.

Of note for this clone: There is no known antigen for this receptor. No base quality values were provided; no much bigger clone lies one nucleotide off.

V sheds 5 bases and J sheds 0 bases, leaving 10 bases between their ends. CDR1 SGHAT and CDR2 FQNNGV were looked up in the germline V gene. Measured from the cysteine to the phenylalanine, the CDR3 is 14 residues long. The only DNA kept is the CDR3, 42 bases in frame from the first base. This chain joins TRBV11-2 to TRBJ1-1, with an unclear D gene assignment. This TCR derives from an adult with an advanced solid tumor such as melanoma, head and neck, liver or kidney cancer. Sequenced material: CD4+ or CD8+ T cells sorted from blood, taken in a trial of the OX40 agonist ivuxolimab. The CDR3 protein: CASSRGNMNTEAFF. The sequenced DNA: TGTGCCAGCAGCCGCGGTAACATGAACACTGAAGCTTTCTTT.